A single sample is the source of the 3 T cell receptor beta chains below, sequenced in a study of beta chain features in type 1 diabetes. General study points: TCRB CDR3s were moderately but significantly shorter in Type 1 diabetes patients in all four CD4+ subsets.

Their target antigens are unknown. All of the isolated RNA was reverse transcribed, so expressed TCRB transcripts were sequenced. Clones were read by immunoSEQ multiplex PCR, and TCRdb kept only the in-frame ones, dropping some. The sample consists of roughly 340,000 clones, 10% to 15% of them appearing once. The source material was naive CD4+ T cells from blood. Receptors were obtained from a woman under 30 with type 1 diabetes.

This chain's CDR3 is CASSQNGGTSSRGQFF. In DNA, the CDR3 is TGCGCCAGCAGCCAAAATGGGGGGACTAGTAGTCGAGGGCAGTTCTTC. The chain uses TRBV4-1 and TRBJ2-1; 8 positions match TRBD2. Per the germline V gene, CDR1 is MGHRA and CDR2 is YSYEKL. The CDR3 covers 16 residues. Trimming removed 2 bases from V and 12 bases from J; junction bases left unmatched: 15.

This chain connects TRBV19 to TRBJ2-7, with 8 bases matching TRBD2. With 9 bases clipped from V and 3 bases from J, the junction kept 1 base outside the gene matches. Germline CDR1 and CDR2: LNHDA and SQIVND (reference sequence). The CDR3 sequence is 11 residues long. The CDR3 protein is CASGRDYEQYF. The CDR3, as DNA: TGTGCCAGCGGGAGGGACTACGAGCAGTACTTC.

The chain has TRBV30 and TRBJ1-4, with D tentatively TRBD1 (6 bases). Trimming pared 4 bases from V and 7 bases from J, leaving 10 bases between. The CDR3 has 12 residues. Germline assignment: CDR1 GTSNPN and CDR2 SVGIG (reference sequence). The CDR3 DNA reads TGTGCCTGGACACAGACAGGTGAAAAACTGTTTTTT. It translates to CAWTQTGEKLFF.